These T cell receptor beta chains were read from a single sample in a study of cytomegalovirus exposure and HLA in healthy donors. Generated by immunoSEQ multiplex PCR, the TCRdb table keeps only in-frame clones and is missing some. The sample has under 200,000 clones; around 79% are singletons. Sequencing input: PBMCs. Receptors originate from a woman in her twenties or thirties in good health and CMV-seropositive. The CDR3 runs from the conserved cysteine through the conserved F or W. D genes are given only for firm matches. Clone sizes are given selectively: once, few, many, or a class where the clone is expanded.

v_gene	d_gene	j_gene	abundance	CDR3nt	CDR3aa
TRBV4-1	NA	TRBJ2-4	once	TGCGCCAGCAGCCAAGGAGGCCAAAACATTCAGTACTTC	CASSQGGQNIQYF
TRBV2	TRBD1	TRBJ1-3	few	TGTGCCAGCAGTGCAGACAGGGGGCTAGGAAACACCATATATTTT	CASSADRGLGNTIYF
TRBV10-3	NA	TRBJ2-7	NA	TGTGCCATCAGGCCGGGGACAACCCTAGTCGGGGAGCAGTACTTC	CAIRPGTTLVGEQYF
TRBV18	TRBD1	TRBJ2-2	NA	TGTGCCAGCTCCAAGGGACAGGGAGTTAACACCGGGGAGCTGTTTTTT	CASSKGQGVNTGELFF
TRBV5-1	TRBD2	TRBJ2-3	NA	TGCGCCAGCAGCCCAAGGGGAGGGAGCGCAGATACGCAGTATTTT	CASSPRGGSADTQYF
TRBV11-2	TRBD2	TRBJ2-3	NA	TGTGCCAGCATTACCGTCGCTAGCGGGAGGGCCAGAGATACGCAGTATTTT	CASITVASGRARDTQYF
TRBV11-3	NA	TRBJ1-2	NA	TGTGCCAGCAGCTTAGCCGGGAAACCCTCTGGCTACACCTTC	CASSLAGKPSGYTF
TRBV19	NA	TRBJ2-7	NA	TGTGCCAGTAGTATCCCCTCCGGGGTAGCTAAACTGGGGGAGCAGTACTTC	CASSIPSGVAKLGEQYF
TRBV11-3	TRBD2	TRBJ2-5	NA	TGTGCCAGCAGCTTAGAAGGGAGGGAGGAGACCCAGTACTTC	CASSLEGREETQYF
TRBV4-3	TRBD2	TRBJ2-7	NA	TGCGCCAGCAGCCAAGAAGTGGGCCTAGCGGGGGTCTACGAGCAGTACTTC	CASSQEVGLAGVYEQYF
TRBV7-8	NA	TRBJ2-7	NA	TGTGCCAGCGAGCTTAGCGGTGGGACTCTTAGCTCCTACGAGCAGTACTTC	CASELSGGTLSSYEQYF
TRBV5-1	NA	TRBJ1-4	few	TGCGCCAGCAGCTTGGGACAGAAAAATGAAAAACTGTTTTTT	CASSLGQKNEKLFF
TRBV30	NA	TRBJ1-1	NA	TGTGCCTGGGTTCTTTACAGGGAATTAACTGAAGCTTTCTTT	CAWVLYRELTEAFF
TRBV9	NA	TRBJ1-2	few	TGTGCCAGCAGCGTAGCAGGTGGGGGCTACACCTTC	CASSVAGGGYTF
TRBV7-2	TRBD1	TRBJ2-2	few	TGTGCCAGCAGCTTAGCGACAGGGGACACCGGGGAGCTGTTTTTT	CASSLATGDTGELFF
TRBV19	NA	TRBJ1-2	NA	TGTGCCATTGAGAACGGGGGGTTCTATGGCTACACCTTC	CAIENGGFYGYTF
TRBV5-8	TRBD2	TRBJ2-1	NA	TGTGCCAGCAGCTTGGGGCTAGCGGGAGCCTACAATGAGCAGTTCTTC	CASSLGLAGAYNEQFF
TRBV7-8	NA	TRBJ1-2	NA	TGTGCCAGCAGCTTAGCCCGGACAACTAACTATGGCTACACCTTC	CASSLARTTNYGYTF
TRBV19	TRBD1	TRBJ1-5	NA	TGTGCCAGTAGTACCACGACAGGGCTCGGACAGCCCCAGCATTTT	CASSTTTGLGQPQHF
TRBV11-2	TRBD2	TRBJ2-7	NA	TGTGCCAGCAGCGGGGAGGGCCTCGAGCAGTACTTC	CASSGEGLEQYF
TRBV19	TRBD2	TRBJ2-1	NA	TGTGCCAGTAGGAAGACTAGCGGTACCTACAATGAGCAGTTCTTC	CASRKTSGTYNEQFF
TRBV5-1	TRBD2	TRBJ2-5	NA	TGCGCCAGCAGCCGGGGGGGAACCGACCAAGAGACCCAGTACTTC	CASSRGGTDQETQYF
TRBV2	TRBD2	TRBJ2-1	once	TGTGCCAGCAGTCTACTAGCGGGATATAGCAATGAGCAGTTCTTC	CASSLLAGYSNEQFF
TRBV27	NA	TRBJ1-5	NA	TGTGCCAGCAGCCCCGGGGTGGGCAATCAGCCCCAGCATTTT	CASSPGVGNQPQHF
TRBV7-2	TRBD2	TRBJ2-1	NA	TGTGCCAGCAGCCCCTGGGGACGGGAGGAATTGTACAATGAGCAGTTCTTC	CASSPWGREELYNEQFF
TRBV11-2	TRBD1	TRBJ1-2	NA	TGTGCCAGCAGCTTGGGGGACAGGGCCAACTATGGCTACACCTTC	CASSLGDRANYGYTF
TRBV5-6	TRBD2	TRBJ2-1	NA	TGTGCCAGCCTCCTAGGGAGGGCTTACAATGAGCAGTTCTTC	CASLLGRAYNEQFF
TRBV11-3	TRBD1	TRBJ2-7	NA	TGTGCCAGCAGCACGATCCGGGACAGGGGATTTATCGAGCAGTACTTC	CASSTIRDRGFIEQYF
TRBV10-3	TRBD1	TRBJ1-1	NA	TGTGCCATCAGTCGGACAGGGAATCGGGACACTGAAGCTTTCTTT	CAISRTGNRDTEAFF
TRBV4-1	TRBD2	TRBJ2-7	NA	TGCGCCAGCAGCCACCTTAGCGGGGGACTCGAGCAGTACTTC	CASSHLSGGLEQYF
TRBV9	NA	TRBJ2-5	NA	TGTGCCAGCAGCCCTCGGGCTAGCTTAGAGACCCAGTACTTC	CASSPRASLETQYF
TRBV4-3	TRBD1	TRBJ1-2	NA	TGCGCCAGCAGCCAAGTCACGGGACAGGGATATGGCTACACCTTC	CASSQVTGQGYGYTF
TRBV7-8	NA	TRBJ1-5	NA	TGTGCCAGCAGCTTACGCGACGGGTATAGCAATCAGCCCCAGCATTTT	CASSLRDGYSNQPQHF
TRBV5-1	TRBD1	TRBJ1-2	once	TGCGCCAGCAGCTTGGGTGAGGGGGCACCCTTCTACACCTTC	CASSLGEGAPFYTF
TRBV27	TRBD1	TRBJ1-5	NA	TGTGCCAGCAGTTTACGCCATATACCGGGACAGGGTTGCCCCCTCAATCAGCCCCAGCATTTT	CASSLRHIPGQGCPLNQPQHF
TRBV9	NA	TRBJ2-5	few	TGTGCCAGCAGCACAGGTGGGGAGACCCAGTACTTC	CASSTGGETQYF
TRBV4-3	TRBD1	TRBJ2-7	NA	TGCGCCAGCAGCCAAGACCGGGACAGTCTCTACGAGCAGTACTTC	CASSQDRDSLYEQYF
TRBV10-3	NA	TRBJ1-4	NA	TGTGCCATACAGGGCGCACTTAATGAAAAACTGTTTTTT	CAIQGALNEKLFF
TRBV19	TRBD1	TRBJ2-4	NA	TGTGTCTCCGACAGGGTCGGGGCCAAAAACATTCAGTACTTC	CVSDRVGAKNIQYF
TRBV21-1	NA	TRBJ2-3	NA	TGTGCCAGCAGCAAAGTGATAGGTAGCGGGGGGGCTAGAGATACGCAGTATTTT	CASSKVIGSGGARDTQYF
TRBV5-6	NA	TRBJ2-4	NA	TGTGCCAGCAGCTTTACAGGGCCCGTTGACATTCAGTACTTC	CASSFTGPVDIQYF
TRBV9	NA	TRBJ2-7	NA	TGTGCCAGCAGCGTAGCTCCGGGTGGCTCCTACGAGCAGTACTTC	CASSVAPGGSYEQYF
TRBV5-6	TRBD1	TRBJ2-7	NA	TGTGCCAGCACCTCGACAGGGGACTCCTACGAGCAGTACTTC	CASTSTGDSYEQYF
TRBV6-5	NA	TRBJ2-3	few	TGTGCCAGCAGCCTCGCGGGGGCCCAGGATACGCAGTATTTT	CASSLAGAQDTQYF
TRBV5-5	NA	TRBJ2-7	NA	TGTGCCAGCAGCTTGGTATCATTGGGGGGCTACGAGCAGTACTTC	CASSLVSLGGYEQYF
TRBV25-1	NA	TRBJ1-2	NA	TGTGCCAGCAGTGAACAGGGTCTGGGGGGGCTTGGCGGCTACACCTTC	CASSEQGLGGLGGYTF
TRBV19	TRBD2	TRBJ2-7	NA	TGTGCCAGCCGCGGACTAGCGGGACCCTACGAGCAGTACTTC	CASRGLAGPYEQYF
TRBV6-1	TRBD2	TRBJ2-1	NA	TGTGCCAGCAGTCTTAGCGGGACGTCCTACAATGAGCAGTTCTTC	CASSLSGTSYNEQFF
TRBV29-1	TRBD1	TRBJ1-2	NA	TGCAGCGTTACCCTCCAGGACAGGCCCTATGGCTACACCTTC	CSVTLQDRPYGYTF
TRBV5-1	TRBD1	TRBJ2-5	few	TGCGCCAGCAGCTTGGCCGGAGGACAGGGGGAGACCCAGTACTTC	CASSLAGGQGETQYF
TRBV4-1	NA	TRBJ2-2	NA	TGCGCCAGCAGCCCAAGAGCGTTAACCGGGGAGCTGTTTTTT	CASSPRALTGELFF
TRBV5-1	TRBD2	TRBJ2-1	NA	TGCGCCAGCAGCTTGGGGACTAGCGGGGGGGCCTTCGGTGAGCAGTTCTTC	CASSLGTSGGAFGEQFF
TRBV4-3	NA	TRBJ2-7	NA	TGCGCCAGCAGCCAAGATAGCCAGGGAATCTACGAGCAGTACTTC	CASSQDSQGIYEQYF
TRBV27	NA	TRBJ1-2	NA	TGTGCCAGCAGTTGGGGCCATAGGAACTATGGCTACACCTTC	CASSWGHRNYGYTF
TRBV9	TRBD2	TRBJ2-7	NA	TGTGCCAGCAGCCCCTTTGGACTAGACATGTCCTACGAGCAGTACTTC	CASSPFGLDMSYEQYF
TRBV30	NA	TRBJ2-5	few	TGTGCCTGGTCCAGACAAGAGACCCAGTACTTC	CAWSRQETQYF
TRBV7-2	NA	TRBJ2-5	NA	TGTGCCAGCAGCTTAGTTCGCGGGGGCCAAGGGACCCAGTACTTC	CASSLVRGGQGTQYF